This T cell receptor beta chain was sequenced for a study of prognosis after radiotherapy for stage I lung cancer. Overall study context: 13 men and six or seven women, aged about 53 to 84 and with a median age of approximately 70 years, made up the patients. Therapy given concurrently with stereotactic body radiotherapy reached no patient.

Many counts were recorded for this clonotype. This CDR3 is built from 16 residues. V was trimmed by 7 bases and J by 0 bases, leaving 16 bases between them. CDR1 is SGHVS and CDR2 is FNYEAQ in the germline V gene. At each of two time points, approximately 5.8 milliliters of venous blood were taken. Genomic DNA yielded TCR beta CDR3, amplified by two-round multiplex PCR. Individual primers that were specific to each TRBV and TRBJ gene served in first-round PCR. TCRdb passed the multiplex PCR reads through MiXCR, listing each CDR3 protein once. The repertoire holds 15,000 to 20,000 distinct CDR3 sequences, with 40% to 55% as singletons.

The specimen comprised PBMCs, sampled before or after stereotactic body radiation therapy (not recorded which). The origin of this receptor is a donor aged 50 or older with non-small cell lung cancer. This chain connects TRBV7-6 to TRBJ1-3; D gene ambiguous. In nucleotides, the CDR3 is TGTGCCAGCACCCTCCAGACGGCCGACTCTGGAAACACCATATATTTT. Its protein is CASTLQTADSGNTIYF.